This TCR beta chain was identified in a study of T-cell memory formation after mild COVID-19. Study-level information: Largely donor-specific sequence clusters came from a couple of donors.

Via MiXCR, TCRdb re-called the 5' RACE reads, giving one row per CDR3 protein. Of roughly 240,000 distinct CDR3 sequences listed, around 16% are singletons. Study results and limitations: Within pre-infection memory, some responding clones were found, suggesting cross-reactive memory joined. Contracting CD4+ clones lay largely in CM and EM, with CD8+ ones residing in EMRA.

CDR1 is DFQATT and CDR2 is SNEGSKA in the germline V gene (reference sequence). With 6 bases removed from V and 7 bases from J, the gap between germline ends came to 22 bases. The CDR3 is made up of 14 amino acids. In regard to this clonotype: Its target is unknown.

Sequenced sample: PBMCs or a T cell subset sorted from them (not recorded which). This clonotype originated in a man aged 18 to 29 who had mild COVID-19 (a few samples of this study predate the infection). Cell type and time point are not known. The chain links TRBV20-1 to TRBJ2-7, with no clear D. The CDR3 sequence is CSADPGPPFREQYF. CDR3 DNA: TGCAGTGCGGATCCCGGTCCTCCTTTTCGAGAGCAGTACTTC.